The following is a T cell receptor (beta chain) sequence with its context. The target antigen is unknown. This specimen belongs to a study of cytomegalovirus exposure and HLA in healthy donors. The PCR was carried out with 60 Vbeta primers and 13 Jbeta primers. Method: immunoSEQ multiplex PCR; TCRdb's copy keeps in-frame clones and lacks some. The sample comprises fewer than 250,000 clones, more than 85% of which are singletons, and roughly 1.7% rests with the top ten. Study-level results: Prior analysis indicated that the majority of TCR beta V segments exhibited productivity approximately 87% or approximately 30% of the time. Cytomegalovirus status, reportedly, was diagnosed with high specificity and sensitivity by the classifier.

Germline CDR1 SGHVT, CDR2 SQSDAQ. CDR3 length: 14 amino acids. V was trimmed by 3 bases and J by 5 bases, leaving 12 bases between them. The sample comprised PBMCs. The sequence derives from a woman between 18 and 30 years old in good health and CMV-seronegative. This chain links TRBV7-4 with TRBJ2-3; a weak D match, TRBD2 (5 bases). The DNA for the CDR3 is TGTGCCAGCAGCTTCCTAGCTGGGGAAGATACGCAGTATTTT. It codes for CASSFLAGEDTQYF.